The 6 T cell receptor beta chains below were found in one sample sequenced in a study of cytomegalovirus exposure and HLA in healthy donors. Primers: 60 Vbeta forward and 13 Jbeta reverse. Profiling relied on immunoSEQ multiplex PCR, and the TCRdb table lists in-frame clones only, not all of them. The data show about 130,000 clones, 80% seen once. Material: PBMCs. The receptors stem from a man aged 35 to 55 in good health and CMV-seronegative.

J is TRBJ2-2 and V is TRBV28; D not certain. V dropped 4 bases and J dropped 2 bases, with 8 bases sitting between them. The CDR3 loop spans 14 amino acids. Germline values: CDR1 MDHEN, CDR2 SYDVKM. CDR3 bases: TGTGCCAGCAGTTCACTATCCAACACCGGGGAGCTGTTTTTT. This gives the protein CASSSLSNTGELFF.

The chain employs TRBV28 and TRBJ2-7; 8 bases map to TRBD1. Germline V lookup: CDR1 MDHEN, CDR2 SYDVKM. The CDR3 extends over 13 amino acids. The junction had 2 bases not matched to a gene; V was cut back by 6 bases and J by 1 base. CDR3 amino acids: CASRTGVSYEQYF. The CDR3 DNA reads TGTGCCAGCAGGACAGGGGTTTCCTACGAGCAGTACTTC.

This clone was detected once. This sequence joins TRBV19 and TRBJ2-3; 10 bases are shared with TRBD2. V lost 11 bases and J lost 1; bases outside the gene matches: 9. Germline V gene data show CDR1 as LNHDA and CDR2 as SQIVND (reference sequence). The CDR3 consists of 15 residues. CDR3 coding DNA: TGTGCCCTCCCGTCACTAGCGGGGCGCACAGATACGCAGTATTTT. It codes for CALPSLAGRTDTQYF.

The rearrangement uses TRBV28 and TRBJ1-1, with D uncertain. V lost 3 bases, J lost 1 base, and 3 bases lay in between. This CDR3 has 12 amino acids. CDR1 MDHEN and CDR2 SYDVKM come from the germline V gene. CDR3 in DNA: TGTGCCAGCAGTTTGGCGAACACTGAAGCTTTCTTT. It yields the protein CASSLANTEAFF.

The chain joins TRBV25-1 to TRBJ2-3; 8 bases agree with TRBD2. The CDR3 is made up of 15 amino acids. Germline-derived CDR1 and CDR2 are MGHDK and SYGVNS. Trimming removed 3 bases from V and 2 bases from J; junction bases left unmatched: 4. CDR3 nucleotide sequence: TGTGCCAGCAGTGATCTAGCGGGTGTCACAGATACGCAGTATTTT. As protein: CASSDLAGVTDTQYF. Complete variable domain (other parts from reference TRBV25-1 and TRBJ2-3): EADIYQTPRYLVIGTGKKITLECSQTMGHDKMYWYQQDPGMELHLIHYSYGVNSTEKGDLSSESTVSRIRTEHFPLTLESARPSHTSQYLCASSDLAGVTDTQYFGPGTRLTVL.

This clone was observed a few times. This chain uses TRBV19 with TRBJ1-2; D unclear. V was clipped by 5 bases and J by 8 bases, with 21 bases between them. CDR1 and CDR2 (germline): LNHDA, SQIVND (reference sequence). This CDR3 is 15 amino acids long. CDR3 nucleotides: TGTGCCAGTAGTTCGGTGGAAGGACTAGACTGGGGCTACACCTTC. It encodes CASSSVEGLDWGYTF.